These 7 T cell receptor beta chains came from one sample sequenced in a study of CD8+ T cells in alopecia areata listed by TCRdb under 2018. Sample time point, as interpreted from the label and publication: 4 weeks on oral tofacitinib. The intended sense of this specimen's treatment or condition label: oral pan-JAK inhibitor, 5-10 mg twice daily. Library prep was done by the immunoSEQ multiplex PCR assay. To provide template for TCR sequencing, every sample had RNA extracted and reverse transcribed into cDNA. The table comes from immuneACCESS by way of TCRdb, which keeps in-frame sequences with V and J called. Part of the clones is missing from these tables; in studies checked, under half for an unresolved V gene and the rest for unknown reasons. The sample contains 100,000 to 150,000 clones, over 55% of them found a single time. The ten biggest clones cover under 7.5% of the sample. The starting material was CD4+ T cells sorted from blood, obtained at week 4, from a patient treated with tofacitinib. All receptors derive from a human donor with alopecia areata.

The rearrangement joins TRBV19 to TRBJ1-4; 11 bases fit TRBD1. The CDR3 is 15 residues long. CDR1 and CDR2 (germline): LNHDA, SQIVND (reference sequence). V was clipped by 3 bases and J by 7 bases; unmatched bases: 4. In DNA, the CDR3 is TGTGCCAGTAGTATCCGGACAGGGGGCTTTGAAAAACTGTTTTTT. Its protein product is CASSIRTGGFEKLFF.

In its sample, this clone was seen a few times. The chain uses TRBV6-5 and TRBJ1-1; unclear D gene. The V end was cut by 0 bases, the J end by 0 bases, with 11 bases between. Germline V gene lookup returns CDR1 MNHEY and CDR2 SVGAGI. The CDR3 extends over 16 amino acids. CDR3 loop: CASSYSSGPMNTEAFF. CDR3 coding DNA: TGTGCCAGCAGTTACTCTTCTGGACCGATGAACACTGAAGCTTTCTTT.

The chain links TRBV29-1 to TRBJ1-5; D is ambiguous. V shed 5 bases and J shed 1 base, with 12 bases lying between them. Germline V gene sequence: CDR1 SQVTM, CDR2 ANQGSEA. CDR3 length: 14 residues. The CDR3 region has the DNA TGCAGCGTTCGTCAAGGAGGAAGCAATCAGCCCCAGCATTTT. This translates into CSVRQGGSNQPQHF.

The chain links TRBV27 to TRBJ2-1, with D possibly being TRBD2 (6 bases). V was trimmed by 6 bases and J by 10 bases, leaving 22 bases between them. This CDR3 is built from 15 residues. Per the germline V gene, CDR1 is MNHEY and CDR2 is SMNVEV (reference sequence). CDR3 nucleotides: TGTGCCAGCAGCGATATTAGCGGATTTCAAGAAGAGCAGTTCTTC. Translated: CASSDISGFQEEQFF.

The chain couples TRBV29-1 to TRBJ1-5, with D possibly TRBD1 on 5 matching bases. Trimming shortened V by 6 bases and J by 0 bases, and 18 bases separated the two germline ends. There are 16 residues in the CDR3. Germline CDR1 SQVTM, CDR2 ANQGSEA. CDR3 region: CSVQGGAGGSNQPQHF. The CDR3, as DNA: TGCAGCGTCCAGGGTGGGGCCGGGGGTAGCAATCAGCCCCAGCATTTT.

The CDR3 DNA reads TGCGCCAGCAGCCATCTTCAAGGTCCCTCCCAGTACTTC. It translates to CASSHLQGPSQYF. The V gene is TRBV4-1, the J gene TRBJ2-5; D not certain. The ends were cut back, 3 bases at V and 9 bases at J, with 14 bases in the middle. Germline V gene data show CDR1 as MGHRA and CDR2 as YSYEKL. The CDR3 totals 13 residues.

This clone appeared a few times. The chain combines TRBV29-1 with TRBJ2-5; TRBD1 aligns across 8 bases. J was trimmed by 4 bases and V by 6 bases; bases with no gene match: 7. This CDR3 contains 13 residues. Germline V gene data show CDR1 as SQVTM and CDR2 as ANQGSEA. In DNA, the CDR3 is TGCAGCGTGACCGGGACAGGAGGAGAGACCCAGTACTTC. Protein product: CSVTGTGGETQYF.